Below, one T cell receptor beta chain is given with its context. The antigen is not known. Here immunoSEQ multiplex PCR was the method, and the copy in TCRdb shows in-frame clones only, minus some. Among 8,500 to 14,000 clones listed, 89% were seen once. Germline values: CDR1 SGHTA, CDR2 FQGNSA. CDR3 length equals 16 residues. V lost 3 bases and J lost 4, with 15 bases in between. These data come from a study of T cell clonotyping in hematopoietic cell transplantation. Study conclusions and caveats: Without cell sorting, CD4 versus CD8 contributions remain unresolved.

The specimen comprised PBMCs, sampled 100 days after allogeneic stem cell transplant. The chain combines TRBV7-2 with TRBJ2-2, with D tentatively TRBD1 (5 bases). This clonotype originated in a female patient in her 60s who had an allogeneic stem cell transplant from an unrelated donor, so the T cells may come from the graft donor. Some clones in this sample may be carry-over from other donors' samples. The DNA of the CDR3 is TGTGCCAGCAGCTTTACTTGGACACTTGCCACCGGGGAGCTGTTTTTT. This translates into CASSFTWTLATGELFF.